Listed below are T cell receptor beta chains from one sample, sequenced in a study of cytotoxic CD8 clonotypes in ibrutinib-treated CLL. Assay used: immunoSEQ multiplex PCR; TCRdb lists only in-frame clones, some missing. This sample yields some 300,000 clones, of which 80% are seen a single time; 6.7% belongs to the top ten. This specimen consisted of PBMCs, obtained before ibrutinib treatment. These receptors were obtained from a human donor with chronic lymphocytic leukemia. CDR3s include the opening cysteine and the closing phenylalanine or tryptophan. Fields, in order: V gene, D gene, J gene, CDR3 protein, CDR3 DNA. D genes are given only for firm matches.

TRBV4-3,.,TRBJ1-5,CASSQGLSNQPQHF,TGCGCCAGCAGCCAGGGACTTAGCAATCAGCCCCAGCATTTT
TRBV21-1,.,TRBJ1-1,CASSKVVWEAFF,TGTGCCAGCAGCAAAGTTGTCTGGGAAGCTTTCTTT
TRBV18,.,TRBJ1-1,CASSPQSNTEAFF,TGTGCCAGCTCACCACAGTCGAACACTGAAGCTTTCTTT
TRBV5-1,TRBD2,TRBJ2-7,CASSMGLAGGLSYEQYF,TGCGCCAGCAGCATGGGACTAGCGGGAGGCCTCTCCTACGAGCAGTACTTC
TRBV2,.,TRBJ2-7,CASSEGSSYEQYF,TGTGCCAGCAGCGAGGGGAGCTCCTACGAGCAGTACTTC
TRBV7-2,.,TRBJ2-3,CASSFVISTDTQYF,TGTGCCAGCAGCTTTGTGATTAGCACAGATACGCAGTATTTT
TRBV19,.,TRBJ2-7,CASSAGYEQYF,TGTGCCAGTAGTGCTGGTTACGAGCAGTACTTC
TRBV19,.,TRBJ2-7,CATGDSLYEQYF,TGTGCCACGGGCGACAGCCTCTACGAGCAGTACTTC
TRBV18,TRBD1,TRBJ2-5,CASSPDRVNSETQYF,TGTGCCAGCTCACCGGACAGGGTGAATTCGGAGACCCAGTACTTC
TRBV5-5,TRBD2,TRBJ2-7,CASSFEGLAAGQYF,TGTGCCAGCAGCTTCGAGGGACTAGCGGCGGGGCAGTACTTC
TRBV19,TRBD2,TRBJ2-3,CASTPGLAGNTQYF,TGTGCCAGTACCCCGGGACTAGCGGGAAATACGCAGTATTTT